This note documents a single TCR beta chain sequence. Its antigen is unidentified. The entry originates in a study of shared clonotypes between healthy human individuals. Every subset's genomic DNA went evenly onto several immunoSEQ plates. Using immunoSEQ multiplex PCR, the repertoire was profiled, and TCRdb retains in-frame clones only, with some absent. The sample records roughly 500,000 clones, 70% to 80% being singletons. General study findings and limits: Limitation of the genetic and exposure-history diversity represented came from the few donors.

CDR1 and CDR2 from the germline V gene are MNHEY and SMNVEV (reference sequence). This CDR3 has 15 residues. The V gene end was trimmed by 5 bases and the J gene end by 10 bases; junction bases not matched to a gene: 10. This TCR was sampled from a middle-aged woman in good health. Some clones in this sample may be carry-over from other donors' samples. V is TRBV27 and J is TRBJ2-1, with 11 nucleotides matching TRBD2. Material for sequencing was PBMCs. The CDR3 spells CASSPSGTSGGEQFF. The DNA of the CDR3 is TGTGCCAGCAGTCCCTCCGGGACTAGCGGTGGGGAGCAGTTCTTC.